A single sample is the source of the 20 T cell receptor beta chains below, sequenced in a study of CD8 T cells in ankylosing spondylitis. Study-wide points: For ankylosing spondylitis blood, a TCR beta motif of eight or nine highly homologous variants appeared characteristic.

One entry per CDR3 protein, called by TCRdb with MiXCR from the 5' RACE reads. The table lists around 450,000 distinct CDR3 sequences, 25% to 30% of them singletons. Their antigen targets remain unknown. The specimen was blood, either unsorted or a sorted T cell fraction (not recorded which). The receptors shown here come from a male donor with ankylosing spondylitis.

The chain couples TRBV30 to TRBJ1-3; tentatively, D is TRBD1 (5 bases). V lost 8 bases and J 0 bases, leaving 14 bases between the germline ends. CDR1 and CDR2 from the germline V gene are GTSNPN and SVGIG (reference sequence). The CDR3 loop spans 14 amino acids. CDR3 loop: CAQGPGYSGNTIYF. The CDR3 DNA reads TGTGCCCAGGGACCAGGCTACTCTGGAAACACCATATATTTT.

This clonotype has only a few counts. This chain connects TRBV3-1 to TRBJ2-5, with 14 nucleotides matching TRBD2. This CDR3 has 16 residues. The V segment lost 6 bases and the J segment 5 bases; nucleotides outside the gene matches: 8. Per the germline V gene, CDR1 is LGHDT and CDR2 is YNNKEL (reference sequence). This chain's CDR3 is CASSATSGRAWETQYF. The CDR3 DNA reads TGTGCCAGCAGTGCGACTAGCGGGAGGGCTTGGGAGACCCAGTACTTC.

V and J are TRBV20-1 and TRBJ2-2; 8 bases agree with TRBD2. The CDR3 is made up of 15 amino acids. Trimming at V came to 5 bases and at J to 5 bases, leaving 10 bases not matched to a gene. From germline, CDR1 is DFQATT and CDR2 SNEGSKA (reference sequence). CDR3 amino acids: CSAHEGTRRTGELFF. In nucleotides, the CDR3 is TGCAGTGCTCATGAAGGGACTAGAAGGACCGGGGAGCTGTTTTTT.

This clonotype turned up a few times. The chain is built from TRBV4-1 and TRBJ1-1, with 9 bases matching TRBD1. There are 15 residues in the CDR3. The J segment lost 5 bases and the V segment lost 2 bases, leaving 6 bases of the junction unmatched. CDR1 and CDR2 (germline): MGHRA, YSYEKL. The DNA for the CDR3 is TGCGCCAGCAGCCAACTGGGACAGGGAGGGACTGAAGCTTTCTTT. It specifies CASSQLGQGGTEAFF.

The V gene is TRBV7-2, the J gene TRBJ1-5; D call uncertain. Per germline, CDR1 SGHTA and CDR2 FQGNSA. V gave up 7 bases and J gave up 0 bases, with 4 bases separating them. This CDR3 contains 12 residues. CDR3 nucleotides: TGTGCCAGCAAAAATAGCAATCAGCCCCAGCATTTT. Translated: CASKNSNQPQHF.

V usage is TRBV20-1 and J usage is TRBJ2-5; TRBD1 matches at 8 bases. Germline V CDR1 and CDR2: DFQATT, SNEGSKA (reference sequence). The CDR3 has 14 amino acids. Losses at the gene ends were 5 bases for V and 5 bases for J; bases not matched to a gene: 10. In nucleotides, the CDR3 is TGCAGTGCTTCGGACAGGGTGTCGCTTGAGACCCAGTACTTC. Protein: CSASDRVSLETQYF.

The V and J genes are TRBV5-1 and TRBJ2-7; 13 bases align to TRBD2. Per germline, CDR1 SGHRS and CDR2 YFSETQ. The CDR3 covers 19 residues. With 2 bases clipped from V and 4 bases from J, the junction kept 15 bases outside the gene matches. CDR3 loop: CASSFHRLAGGSWGYEQYV. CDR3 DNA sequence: TGCGCCAGCAGCTTCCATAGACTAGCGGGAGGCTCTTGGGGTTACGAGCAGTACGTC.

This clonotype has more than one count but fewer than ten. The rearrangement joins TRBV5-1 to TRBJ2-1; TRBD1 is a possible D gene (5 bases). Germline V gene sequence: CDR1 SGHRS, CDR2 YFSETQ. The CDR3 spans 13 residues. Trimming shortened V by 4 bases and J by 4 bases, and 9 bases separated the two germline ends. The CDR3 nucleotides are TGCGCCAGCAGCGACGACAGTTACAATGAGCAGTTCTTC. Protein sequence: CASSDDSYNEQFF.

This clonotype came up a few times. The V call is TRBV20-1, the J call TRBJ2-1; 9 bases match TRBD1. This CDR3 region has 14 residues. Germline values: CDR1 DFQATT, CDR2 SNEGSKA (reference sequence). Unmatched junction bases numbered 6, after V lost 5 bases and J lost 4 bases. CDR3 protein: CSAEKGQGYNEQFF. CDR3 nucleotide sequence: TGCAGTGCTGAGAAAGGACAGGGGTACAATGAGCAGTTCTTC.

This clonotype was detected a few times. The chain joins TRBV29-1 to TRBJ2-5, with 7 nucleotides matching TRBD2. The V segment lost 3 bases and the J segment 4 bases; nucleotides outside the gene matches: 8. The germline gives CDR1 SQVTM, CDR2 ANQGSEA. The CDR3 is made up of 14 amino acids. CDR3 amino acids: CSVEYRGRRETQYF. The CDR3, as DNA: TGCAGCGTTGAGTATCGCGGGAGACGAGAGACCCAGTACTTC.

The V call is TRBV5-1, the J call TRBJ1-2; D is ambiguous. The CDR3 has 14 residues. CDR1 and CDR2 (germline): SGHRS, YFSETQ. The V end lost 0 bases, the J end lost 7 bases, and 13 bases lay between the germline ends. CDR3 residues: CASSLDEGSGGYTF. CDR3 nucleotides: TGCGCCAGCAGCTTGGACGAGGGATCTGGTGGCTACACCTTC.

CDR3 DNA sequence: TGCAGTGCGACCAGACTAGCGGGAGGGATAGATACGCAGTATTTT. Amino acid sequence: CSATRLAGGIDTQYF. The J gene is TRBJ2-3, the V gene TRBV20-1, with TRBD2 matching 14 bases. The CDR3 loop spans 15 amino acids. J was trimmed by 5 bases and V by 6 bases; bases with no gene match: 7. Germline CDR1 reads DFQATT; CDR2 reads SNEGSKA (reference sequence).

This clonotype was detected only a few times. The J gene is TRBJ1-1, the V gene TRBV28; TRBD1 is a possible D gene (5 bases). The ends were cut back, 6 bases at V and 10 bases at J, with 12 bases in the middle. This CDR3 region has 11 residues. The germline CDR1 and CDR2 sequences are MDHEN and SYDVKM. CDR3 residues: CASSSGLVAFF. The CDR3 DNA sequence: TGTGCCAGCAGCTCAGGGCTGGTAGCTTTCTTT.

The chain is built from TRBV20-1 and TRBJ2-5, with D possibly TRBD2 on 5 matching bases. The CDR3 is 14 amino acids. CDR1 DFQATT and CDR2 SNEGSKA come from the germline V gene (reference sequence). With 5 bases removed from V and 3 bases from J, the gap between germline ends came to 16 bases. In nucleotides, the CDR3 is TGCAGTGCTCCTAGGCTTACTAGGGAAGAGACCCAGTACTTC. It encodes CSAPRLTREETQYF.

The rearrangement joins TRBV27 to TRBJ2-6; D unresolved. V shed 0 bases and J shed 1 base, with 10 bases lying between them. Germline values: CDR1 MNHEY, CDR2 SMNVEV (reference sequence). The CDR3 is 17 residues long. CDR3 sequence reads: CASSLSLHPSGANVLTF. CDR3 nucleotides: TGTGCCAGCAGTTTATCGCTGCACCCATCTGGGGCCAACGTCCTGACTTTC.

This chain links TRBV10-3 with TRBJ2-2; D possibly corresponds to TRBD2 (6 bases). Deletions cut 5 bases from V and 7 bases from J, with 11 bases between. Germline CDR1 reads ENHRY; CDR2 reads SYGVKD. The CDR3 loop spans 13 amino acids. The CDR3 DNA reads TGTGCCATCAGTAGAGGACTATTCGGGGAGCTGTTTTTT. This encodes CAISRGLFGELFF.

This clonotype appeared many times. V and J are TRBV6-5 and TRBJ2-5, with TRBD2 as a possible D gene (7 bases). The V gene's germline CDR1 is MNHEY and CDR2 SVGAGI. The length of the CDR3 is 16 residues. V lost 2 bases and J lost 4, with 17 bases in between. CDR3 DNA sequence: TGTGCCAGCAGTTACCGAAATGGGGGCGGGGGAGAGACCCAGTACTTC. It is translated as CASSYRNGGGGETQYF.

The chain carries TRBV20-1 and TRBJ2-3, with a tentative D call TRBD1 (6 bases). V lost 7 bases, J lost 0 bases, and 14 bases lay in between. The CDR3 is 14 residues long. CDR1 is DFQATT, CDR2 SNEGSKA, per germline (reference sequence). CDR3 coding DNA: TGCAGTGTTCGGACAGACCCTAGCACAGATACGCAGTATTTT. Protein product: CSVRTDPSTDTQYF.

CDR3 DNA: TGCAGTGCTAGTCCTAGCGGGAGTGAGAACTCCTACAATGAGCAGTTCTTC. Amino acids: CSASPSGSENSYNEQFF. The chain recombines TRBV20-1 with TRBJ2-1; 10 nucleotides align to TRBD2. After removal of 3 bases from V and 0 bases from J, the junction contained 8 bases not matched to a gene. This CDR3 comprises 17 residues. The germline V gene encodes CDR1 DFQATT and CDR2 SNEGSKA (reference sequence).

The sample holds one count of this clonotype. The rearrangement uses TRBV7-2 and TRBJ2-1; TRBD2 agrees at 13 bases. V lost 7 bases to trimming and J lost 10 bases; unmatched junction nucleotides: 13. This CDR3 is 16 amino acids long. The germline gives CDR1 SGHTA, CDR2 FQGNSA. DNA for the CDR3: TGTGCCAGCACCTCAATAACTAGCGGGAGGGCCGGCGAGCAGTTCTTC. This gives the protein CASTSITSGRAGEQFF.